A selection of T cell receptor beta chains follows, all from one sample in a study of blood T cells in healthy people across ages. Each CDR3 protein is one row after TCRdb ran MiXCR on the 5' RACE reads. Here the sample spans about 1.5 million distinct CDR3 sequences, under 55% being singletons. Sequenced: blood. The receptors come from a woman aged 18 to 35 in good health. Each CDR3 is given with its conserved first and last residue. The D gene is left open where the match is weak. Clone size is shown for a subset of rows, as once, few, many or a class of expanded clone.

size: NA; V: TRBV20-1; D: TRBD1; J: TRBJ1-1; CDR3: CSARGRQGLGMNTEAFF; DNA: TGCAGTGCTAGAGGGCGACAGGGTCTGGGTATGAACACTGAAGCTTTCTTT
size: NA; V: TRBV5-1; D: TRBD1; J: TRBJ1-2; CDR3: CASSGETGIYGYTF; DNA: TGCGCCAGCAGCGGGGAGACAGGGATTTATGGCTACACCTTC
size: NA; V: TRBV4-3; D: TRBD2; J: TRBJ2-5; CDR3: CASSQYGRLGTQYF; DNA: TGCGCCAGCAGCCAGTACGGGAGGCTCGGGACCCAGTACTTC
size: NA; V: TRBV7-9; D: NA; J: TRBJ2-7; CDR3: CASSPAPGGYEQYF; DNA: TGTGCCAGCAGCCCCGCCCCCGGGGGCTACGAGCAGTACTTC
size: few; V: TRBV5-5; D: NA; J: TRBJ2-4; CDR3: CASSFFLRNYEQYF; DNA: TGTGCCAGCAGCTTTTTTTTGAGGAACTATGAGCAGTACTTC
size: NA; V: TRBV4-3; D: TRBD1; J: TRBJ2-7; CDR3: CASSQGQANYEQYF; DNA: TGCGCCAGCAGCCAGGGACAGGCTAACTACGAGCAGTACTTC
size: NA; V: TRBV4-1; D: TRBD1; J: TRBJ2-5; CDR3: CASTPGDRGEQETQYF; DNA: TGCGCCAGCACTCCCGGGGACAGGGGCGAACAAGAGACCCAGTACTTC
size: few; V: TRBV11-2; D: NA; J: TRBJ1-6; CDR3: CVSSLAVGRSYNSPLHF; DNA: TGTGTCAGCAGCTTAGCGGTGGGTCGGTCCTATAATTCACCCCTCCACTTT
size: many; V: TRBV7-2; D: TRBD2; J: TRBJ2-1; CDR3: CASSLLAGSYNEQFF; DNA: TGTGCCAGCAGCTTATTAGCGGGATCCTACAATGAGCAGTTCTTC
size: NA; V: TRBV4-2; D: TRBD2; J: TRBJ2-7; CDR3: CAGSQGTSGRRDPYEQYF; DNA: TGTGCCGGCAGCCAAGGGACTAGCGGGAGGAGGGATCCCTACGAGCAGTACTTC
size: once; V: TRBV4-3; D: TRBD2; J: TRBJ2-7; CDR3: CASSQVNSVAGGDEQYF; DNA: TGCGCCAGCAGCCAAGTTAATTCGGTAGCGGGAGGAGACGAGCAGTACTTC
size: few; V: TRBV4-2; D: NA; J: TRBJ1-1; CDR3: CASSHQITHMNTEAFF; DNA: TGTGCCAGCAGCCATCAAATAACTCACATGAACACTGAAGCTTTCTTT
size: NA; V: TRBV2; D: NA; J: TRBJ2-4; CDR3: CASSEVRLPREQYF; DNA: TGTGCCAGCAGTGAGGTTCGACTCCCTAGGGAGCAGTACTTC
size: few; V: TRBV27; D: TRBD2; J: TRBJ2-3; CDR3: CASFPGGPFGTDTQYF; DNA: TGTGCCAGCTTCCCGGGGGGGCCGTTCGGCACAGATACGCAGTATTTT
size: NA; V: TRBV7-9; D: NA; J: TRBJ1-6; CDR3: CASSLGDGLGIGSPPHF; DNA: TGTGCCAGCAGCTTAGGTGACGGACTCGGGATTGGTTCACCCCCCCACTTT
size: NA; V: TRBV29-1; D: NA; J: TRBJ2-3; CDR3: CSVLDRKSTDTQYF; DNA: TGCAGCGTTCTGGACCGCAAGAGCACAGATACGCAGTATTTT
size: NA; V: TRBV12-3/TRBV12-4; D: NA; J: TRBJ1-5; CDR3: CASSPREFNQPQHF; DNA: TGTGCCAGCAGTCCCCGGGAGTTCAATCAGCCCCAGCATTTT